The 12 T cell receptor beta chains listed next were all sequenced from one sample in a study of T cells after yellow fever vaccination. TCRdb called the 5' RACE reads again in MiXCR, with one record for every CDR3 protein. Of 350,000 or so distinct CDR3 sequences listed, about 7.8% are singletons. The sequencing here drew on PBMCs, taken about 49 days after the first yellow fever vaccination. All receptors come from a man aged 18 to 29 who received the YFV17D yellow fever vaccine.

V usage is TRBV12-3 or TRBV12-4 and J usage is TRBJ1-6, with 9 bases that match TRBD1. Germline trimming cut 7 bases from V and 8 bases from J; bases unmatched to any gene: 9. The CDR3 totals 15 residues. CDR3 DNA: TGTGCCAGCAAACGCTCGGACAGGGGACATTCACCCCTCCACTTT. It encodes CASKRSDRGHSPLHF.

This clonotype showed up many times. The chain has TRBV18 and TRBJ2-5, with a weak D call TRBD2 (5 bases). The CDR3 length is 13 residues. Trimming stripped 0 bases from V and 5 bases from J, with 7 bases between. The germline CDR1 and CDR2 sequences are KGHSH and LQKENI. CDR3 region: CASSPPQRETQYF. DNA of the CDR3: TGTGCCAGCTCACCACCGCAGCGGGAGACCCAGTACTTC.

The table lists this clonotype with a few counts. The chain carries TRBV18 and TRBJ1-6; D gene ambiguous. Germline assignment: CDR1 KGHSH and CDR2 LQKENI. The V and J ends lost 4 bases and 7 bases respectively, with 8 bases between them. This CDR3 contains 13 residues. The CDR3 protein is CASSRQANSPLHF. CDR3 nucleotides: TGTGCCAGCTCACGCCAAGCCAATTCACCCCTCCACTTT.

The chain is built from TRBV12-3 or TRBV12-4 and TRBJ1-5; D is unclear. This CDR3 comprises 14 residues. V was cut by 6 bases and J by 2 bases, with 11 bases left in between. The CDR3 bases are TGTGCCAGCAGCCTCAGAGAGGGCAATCAGCCCCAGCATTTT. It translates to CASSLREGNQPQHF.

The CDR3 bases are TGTGCCACCTGCGGGCTGGCGGCGGGGGGGAGCACAGATACGCAGTATTTT. Amino acid sequence: CATCGLAAGGSTDTQYF. The chain uses TRBV7-4 and TRBJ2-3; the match to TRBD2 covers 9 bases. In germline, CDR1 is SGHVT, CDR2 SQSDAQ. The trim removed 10 bases at V and 0 bases at J, leaving 14 bases unmatched. CDR3 length equals 17 residues.

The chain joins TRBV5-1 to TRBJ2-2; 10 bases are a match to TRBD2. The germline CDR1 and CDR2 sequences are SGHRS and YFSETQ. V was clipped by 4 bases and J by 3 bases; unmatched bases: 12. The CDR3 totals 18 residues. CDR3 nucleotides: TGCGCCAGCAGCCGTCGTTTCAGCGGGGGGGTTGACACCGGGGAGCTGTTTTTT. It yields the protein CASSRRFSGGVDTGELFF.

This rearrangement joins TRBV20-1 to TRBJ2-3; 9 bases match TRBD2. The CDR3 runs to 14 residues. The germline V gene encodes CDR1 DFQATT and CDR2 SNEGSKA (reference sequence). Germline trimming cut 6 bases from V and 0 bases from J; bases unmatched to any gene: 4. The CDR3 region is CSALSGGSTDTQYF. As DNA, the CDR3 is TGCAGTGCCCTTAGCGGGGGTAGCACAGATACGCAGTATTTT.

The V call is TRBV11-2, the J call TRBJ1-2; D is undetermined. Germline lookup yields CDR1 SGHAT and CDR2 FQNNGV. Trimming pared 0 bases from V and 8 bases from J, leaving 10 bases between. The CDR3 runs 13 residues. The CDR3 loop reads CASSLDPRAGYTF. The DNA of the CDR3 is TGTGCCAGCAGCTTAGATCCGAGGGCGGGCTACACCTTC.

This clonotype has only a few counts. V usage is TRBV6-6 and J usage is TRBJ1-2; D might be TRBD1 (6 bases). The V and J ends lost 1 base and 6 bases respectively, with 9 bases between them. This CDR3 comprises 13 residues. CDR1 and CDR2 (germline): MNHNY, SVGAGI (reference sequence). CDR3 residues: CASSYYNRDGYTF. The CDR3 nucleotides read TGTGCCAGCAGTTACTACAACAGGGATGGCTACACCTTC.

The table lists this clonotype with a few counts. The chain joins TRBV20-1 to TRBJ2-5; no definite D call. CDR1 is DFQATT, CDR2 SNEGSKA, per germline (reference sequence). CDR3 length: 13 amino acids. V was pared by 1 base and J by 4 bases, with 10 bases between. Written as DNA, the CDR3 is TGCAGTGCTAGAGTTGGGGTCCGAGAGACCCAGTACTTC. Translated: CSARVGVRETQYF.

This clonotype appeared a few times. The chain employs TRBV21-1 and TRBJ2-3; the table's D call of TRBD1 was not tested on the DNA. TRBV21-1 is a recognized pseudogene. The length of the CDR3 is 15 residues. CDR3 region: CASSKEDRWTDTQYF. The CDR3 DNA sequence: TGTGCCAGCAGCAAAGAGGACAGATGGACAGATACGCAGTATTTT.

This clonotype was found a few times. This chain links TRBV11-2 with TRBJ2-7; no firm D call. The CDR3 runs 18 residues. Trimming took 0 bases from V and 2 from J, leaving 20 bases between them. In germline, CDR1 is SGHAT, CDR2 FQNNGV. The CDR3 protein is CASSLDPFLPGLTYEQYF. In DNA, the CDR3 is TGTGCCAGCAGCTTAGATCCTTTTTTGCCAGGCCTGACCTACGAGCAGTACTTC.